Below, 2 T cell receptor beta chains from the same sample are listed, as sequenced in a study of blood T cell repertoires in COVID-19. Generated by immunoSEQ multiplex PCR, the TCRdb table keeps only in-frame clones and is missing some. Of 250,000 to 350,000 clones in the sample, around 90% were seen once. The sequenced sample was PBMCs or T cells enriched from blood (not recorded which). The origin of the receptors is a middle-aged woman who had recovered from COVID-19.

The chain employs TRBV15 and TRBJ1-3, with D perhaps TRBD1 (5 bases). Germline V gene data show CDR1 as LNHNV and CDR2 as YYDKDF (reference sequence). The CDR3 is 14 residues long. V was shortened by 5 bases and J by 4 bases, with 12 bases between the two germline ends. The CDR3 bases are TGTGCCACCAGCTGGGGGGGTACCGGAAACACCATATATTTT. This translates into CATSWGGTGNTIYF.

On this clone: The junction and the germline gene differ at one end; a read error may be behind it. V is TRBV7-7 and J is TRBJ2-1; 10 bases line up with TRBD2. Looked up from germline, CDR1 is SSHAT and CDR2 is FNYEAQ (reference sequence). The CDR3 has 15 residues. As DNA, the CDR3 is TGTGCTAGCAGCCTTCTAGCGGGAGACTACAATGAGCAGTTCTTC. Translation gives CASSLLAGDYNEQFF.